A single sample gave rise to the 27 T cell receptor beta chains below, sequenced in a study of blood T cells in healthy people across ages. The authors ran a second PCR of roughly 6 to 11 cycles using a sample-barcoded 5' primer and a J-beta primer mix. Each CDR3 protein is one row after TCRdb ran MiXCR on the 5' RACE reads. The sample shows 800,000 or so distinct CDR3 sequences, about 42% of them seen only once. Material for sequencing was blood. Receptor source: a man older than 75 in good health.

The chain couples TRBV6-6 to TRBJ2-7; a weak D match, TRBD1 (6 bases). Germline V lookup: CDR1 MNHNY, CDR2 SVGAGI (reference sequence). V was shortened by 8 bases and J by 6 bases, with 17 bases between the two germline ends. CDR3 length: 13 residues. The CDR3 region is CASQAGDVGEQYF. The CDR3 DNA follows: TGTGCCAGCCAGGCAGGGGACGTCGGCGAGCAGTACTTC.

This clonotype occurred many times. The J gene is TRBJ2-5, the V gene TRBV5-1; possibly TRBD1 for D (6 bases). The CDR3 runs 15 residues. Per germline, CDR1 SGHRS and CDR2 YFSETQ. Trimming removed 1 base from V and 5 bases from J, with 15 bases in between. CDR3 protein: CASSLPGTQGETQYF. The CDR3 coding sequence is TGCGCCAGCAGCTTGCCCGGGACCCAGGGGGAGACCCAGTACTTC.

This clonotype showed up just a few times. The chain recombines TRBV19 with TRBJ2-5, with D possibly TRBD1 on 5 matching bases. The CDR3 is 13 residues long. The germline CDR1 and CDR2 sequences are LNHDA and SQIVND (reference sequence). V lost 4 bases and J 2 bases, leaving 8 bases between the germline ends. The CDR3 loop reads CASSKNRQETQYF. CDR3 DNA sequence: TGTGCCAGTAGTAAGAACAGGCAAGAGACCCAGTACTTC.

Of note for this clonotype: This may arise from a read error, as a much more abundant clone is one base away. This sequence joins TRBV7-9 and TRBJ2-1; perhaps TRBD1 as D (5 bases). There are 16 residues in the CDR3. The germline CDR1 and CDR2 sequences are SEHNR and FQNEAQ (reference sequence). The CDR3 loop is CVSSPVGRAERNEQFF. Written as DNA, the CDR3 is TGTGTCAGCAGCCCCGTAGGCAGGGCGGAGAGGAATGAGCAGTTCTTC.

As regards this clonotype: Being one base from a much bigger clone, this may be a read error. The chain joins TRBV5-1 to TRBJ2-5; D is uncertain. The DNA end is more similar to TRBJ2-1, so the J call may be wrong. The germline V gene has CDR1 SGHRS and CDR2 YFSETQ. CDR3 length equals 14 residues. The CDR3 DNA follows: TGCGCCAGCAGCTTGGCAGGATTACAAGAGACCCAGTTCTTC. Residues: CASSLAGLQETQFF.

The chain is built from TRBV5-1 and TRBJ1-1; D is unresolved. Germline CDR1 SGHRS, CDR2 YFSETQ. The V gene lost 0 bases and the J gene lost 3 bases, with 12 bases spanning the gap. This CDR3 is 15 amino acids long. CDR3 protein: CASSLGEGFDTEAFF. The CDR3 nucleotides read TGCGCCAGCAGCTTGGGGGAGGGTTTTGACACTGAAGCTTTCTTT.

The rearrangement joins TRBV20-1 to TRBJ2-5, with D tentatively TRBD1 or TRBD2 (6 bases each). Judging by the DNA end, TRBJ2-7 fits better; the J call may be wrong. CDR3 length: 15 amino acids. The germline V gene encodes CDR1 DFQATT and CDR2 SNEGSKA (reference sequence). The CDR3 loop reads CSAKGGSGISYEQYF. CDR3 DNA sequence: TGCAGTGCTAAAGGGGGGTCCGGAATAAGCTACGAGCAGTACTTC.

This clonotype has just a few counts. The chain couples TRBV27 to TRBJ2-3; maybe TRBD1 (6 bases). Germline lookup yields CDR1 MNHEY and CDR2 SMNVEV (reference sequence). The CDR3 spans 17 residues. V was trimmed by 3 bases and J by 0 bases, leaving 16 bases between them. The CDR3 DNA is TGTGCCAGCAGTTTTTTTCCACAGGGCCCTAGCACAGATACGCAGTATTTT. Translation: CASSFFPQGPSTDTQYF.

The chain uses TRBV6-1 and TRBJ1-6; D is uncertain. The V and J ends lost 2 bases and 1 base respectively, with 0 bases between them. In germline, CDR1 is MNHNS, CDR2 SASEGT. The CDR3 length is 13 residues. CDR3 loop: CASSESYNSPLHF. CDR3 coding DNA: TGTGCCAGCAGTGAATCCTATAATTCACCCCTCCACTTT.

This clonotype was observed once. A read error may be the cause here, since a much bigger clone is one base away. This chain connects TRBV29-1 to TRBJ2-4, with 9 bases aligning to TRBD1. The CDR3 totals 13 residues. CDR1 and CDR2 from the germline V gene are SQVTM and ANQGSEA. V shed 7 bases and J 9 bases; nucleotides not matched to a gene: 10. The DNA of the CDR3 is TGCAGCGCCGCTACAGGGGGCGAGGGCATTCAGTACTTC. As protein: CSAATGGEGIQYF.

The table lists this clonotype with many counts. The chain employs TRBV20-1 and TRBJ2-3, with D perhaps TRBD1 (8 bases). Germline V gene lookup returns CDR1 DFQATT and CDR2 SNEGSKA (reference sequence). Trimming left V 4 bases short and J 6 bases short, with 29 bases between. The CDR3 is 18 amino acids. The CDR3 region is CSAKGRGQDPLRVDTQYF. The CDR3 DNA reads TGCAGTGCTAAGGGGAGGGGACAGGACCCCCTTCGCGTGGATACGCAGTATTTT.

This chain links TRBV5-1 with TRBJ2-1; D may match TRBD1 or TRBD2 (5 bases each). This CDR3 is 14 amino acids long. The ends were cut back, 4 bases at V and 7 bases at J, with 15 bases in the middle. Germline V gene lookup returns CDR1 SGHRS and CDR2 YFSETQ. The CDR3 here is CASSVALEGNEQFF. The CDR3 nucleotides are TGCGCCAGCAGCGTGGCTCTCGAGGGGAATGAGCAGTTCTTC.

J is TRBJ1-1 and V is TRBV7-2; D may be TRBD1 (6 bases). This CDR3 contains 15 residues. The V gene's germline CDR1 is SGHTA and CDR2 FQGNSA. Trimming left V 6 bases short and J 2 bases short, with 16 bases between. The CDR3 region has the DNA TGTGCCAGCAGTTTACAGGGAGGAGGTAACACTGAAGCTTTCTTT. Its protein product is CASSLQGGGNTEAFF.

The chain combines TRBV7-2 with TRBJ2-3, with D maybe TRBD1 (5 bases). This CDR3 comprises 14 residues. Germline values: CDR1 SGHTA, CDR2 FQGNSA. V lost 1 base to trimming and J lost 4 bases, with 9 bases between them. The chain's CDR3 is CASSLEGSPDTQYF. CDR3 nucleotide sequence: TGTGCCAGCAGCTTAGAGGGGTCGCCAGATACGCAGTATTTT.

In this sample, this clonotype turned up a few times. The gene calls are TRBV12-3 or TRBV12-4 and TRBJ2-1; TRBD1 or TRBD2 may be the D gene (6 bases each). Trimming cost V 6 bases and J 9 bases, with 9 bases left between them. The CDR3 length is 11 residues. CDR3 protein: CASREGGEQFF. DNA of the CDR3: TGTGCCAGCAGGGAGGGGGGTGAGCAGTTCTTC.

This clonotype turned up a few times. J is TRBJ2-1 and V is TRBV20-1; 10 nucleotides line up with TRBD2. TRBJ2-7 matches the DNA end more closely, so the J call is doubtful. Per germline, CDR1 DFQATT and CDR2 SNEGSKA (reference sequence). CDR3 length: 15 amino acids. The CDR3 region has the DNA TGCAGTGCTAAATTAGCGGGAGGATATTACAATGAGCAGTACTTC. This codes for CSAKLAGGYYNEQYF.

V gene TRBV4-1 combines with J gene TRBJ2-1; D is unresolved. The J call is uncertain, as TRBJ2-7 better fits the DNA end. The CDR3 totals 16 residues. Per germline, CDR1 MGHRA and CDR2 YSYEKL. The DNA of the CDR3 is TGCGCCAGCAGCCAAGATCTTGGGGTCTCCCACAATGAGCAGTACTTC. Translation: CASSQDLGVSHNEQYF.

There are a few counts of this clonotype. CDR3 residues: CASSYRQANTEAFF. The CDR3 DNA sequence: TGTGCCAGCAGTTACCGCCAGGCAAACACTGAAGCTTTCTTT. The chain carries TRBV6-5 and TRBJ1-1; D is uncertain. CDR3 length: 14 residues. Germline assignment: CDR1 MNHEY and CDR2 SVGAGI. V was shortened by 2 bases and J by 2 bases, with 9 bases between the two germline ends.

The chain is built from TRBV24-1 and TRBJ1-2; possible D gene TRBD1, 6 bases. The V gene's germline CDR1 is KGHDR and CDR2 SFDVKD. The CDR3 is 12 amino acids. Trimming left V 4 bases short and J 6 bases short, with 8 bases between. The CDR3 bases are TGTGCCACCAGTGACGAGGGGGATGGCTACACCTTC. It encodes CATSDEGDGYTF.

This chain joins TRBV4-3 and TRBJ2-1, with D possibly matching TRBD1 (6 bases). CDR3 length: 15 amino acids. The ends were cut back, 2 bases at V and 2 bases at J, with 10 bases in the middle. Germline CDR1 LGHNA, CDR2 YSLEER. DNA for the CDR3: TGCGCCAGCAGCCAAAGGCAGGGGACCTACAATGAGCAGTTCTTC. Amino acid sequence: CASSQRQGTYNEQFF.

The V call is TRBV6-6, the J call TRBJ1-1; D ambiguous. Trimming took off 6 bases at V and 6 bases at J, with 14 bases between the two ends. The CDR3 runs 13 residues. Germline CDR1 and CDR2: MNHNY and SVGAGI (reference sequence). The CDR3 is CASSPRIEAEAFF. The CDR3 DNA follows: TGTGCCAGCAGCCCCAGGATCGAAGCTGAAGCTTTCTTT.

The chain links TRBV19 to TRBJ2-1; TRBD1 matches 9 bases. This CDR3 is 18 amino acids long. The J segment lost 5 bases and the V segment lost 5 bases, leaving 16 bases of the junction unmatched. Per the germline V gene, CDR1 is LNHDA and CDR2 is SQIVND (reference sequence). CDR3 nucleotides: TGTGCCAGTAGTTCGACAGGGGGAATGGCGGGAGTTCACAATGAGCAGTTCTTC. Translated, it gives CASSSTGGMAGVHNEQFF.

This rearrangement joins TRBV2 to TRBJ1-5, with 7 bases fitting TRBD1. Germline V gene data show CDR1 as SNHLY and CDR2 as FYNNEI. The CDR3 extends over 15 amino acids. J was trimmed by 6 bases and V by 8 bases; bases with no gene match: 13. The CDR3 coding sequence is TGTGCCAGCCGACGCACAGGGGCCGGGGGTCAGCCCCAGCATTTT. This sequence encodes CASRRTGAGGQPQHF.

About this clonotype itself: One junction end disagrees with the germline gene, perhaps due to a read error. V gene TRBV6-2 or TRBV6-3 combines with J gene TRBJ2-1, with D possibly being TRBD1 (5 bases). CDR3 length: 15 amino acids. CDR1 is MNHEY and CDR2 is SVGEGT in the germline V gene. The CDR3 here is CAGRIDSSSYNEQFF. The CDR3 DNA reads TGTGCCGGCAGAATCGACAGCAGCTCCTACAATGAGCAGTTCTTC.

The count of this clonotype is one. The V gene is TRBV4-2, the J gene TRBJ1-1, with D possibly matching TRBD1 (6 bases). V dropped 4 bases and J dropped 4 bases, with 10 bases sitting between them. CDR3 length equals 13 residues. Germline V lookup: CDR1 LGHNA, CDR2 YNFKEQ. The CDR3, as DNA: TGTGCCAGCAGCCTAAACAGGGTCACTGAAGCTTTCTTT. This sequence encodes CASSLNRVTEAFF.

This clonotype was found a few times. The chain carries TRBV12-3 or TRBV12-4 and TRBJ2-7; D unresolved. The CDR3 is 14 amino acids. V dropped 5 bases and J dropped 6 bases, with 17 bases sitting between them. In nucleotides, the CDR3 is TGTGCCAGCAGTACGGTCGGCCTCCCCTCCGAGCAGTACTTC. Its protein is CASSTVGLPSEQYF.

The chain has TRBV14 and TRBJ2-2; D gene uncertain. CDR3 size: 13 residues. V was clipped by 0 bases and J by 8 bases, with 7 bases between them. CDR1 is SGHDN and CDR2 is FVKESK in the germline V gene. The CDR3 protein is CASSQDIGGELFF. CDR3 nucleotides: TGTGCCAGCAGCCAAGATATTGGTGGGGAGCTGTTTTTT. Drawing the rest from reference TRBV14 and TRBJ2-2, the complete variable domain is EAGVTQFPSHSVIEKGQTVTLRCDPISGHDNLYWYRRVMGKEIKFLLHFVKESKQDESGMPNNRFLAERTGGTYSTLKVQPAELEDSGVYFCASSQDIGGELFFGEGSRLTVL.